These 8 T cell receptor beta chains came from one sample sequenced in a study of CD8 T cells in Susac syndrome. When the RNA was reverse transcribed, random hexamers were used with an input of roughly 0.5 to 1 ug. TCRdb re-called the immunoSEQ multiplex PCR reads with MiXCR, one entry per CDR3 protein. The sample lists about 250,000 distinct CDR3 sequences; 80% to 95% were seen once. Sequences were obtained from CD4+ T cells from PBMCs. The receptors here all came from a human donor with multiple sclerosis.

The chain employs TRBV27 and TRBJ2-2; 9 nucleotides match TRBD1. Germline-derived CDR1 and CDR2 are MNHEY and SMNVEV (reference sequence). This CDR3 contains 14 residues. The V and J ends lost 6 bases and 5 bases, in that order; junction bases with no gene match: 4. CDR3 bases: TGTGCCAGCAGAGACAGGGGGAGAACCGGGGAGCTGTTTTTT. Translation: CASRDRGRTGELFF.

The chain employs TRBV7-9 and TRBJ2-7, with D possibly being TRBD1 (6 bases). The germline CDR1 and CDR2 sequences are SEHNR and FQNEAQ (reference sequence). V was shortened by 3 bases and J by 6 bases, with 9 bases between the two germline ends. The length of the CDR3 is 12 residues. CDR3 sequence reads: CASSFTGFEQYF. The DNA of the CDR3 is TGTGCCAGCAGCTTTACAGGGTTCGAGCAGTACTTC.

The CDR3 reads CASSYRDRGNTEAFF. The CDR3, as DNA: TGTGCCAGCAGTTACCGGGACAGGGGGAACACTGAAGCTTTCTTT. The chain recombines TRBV27 with TRBJ1-1, with 10 bases fitting TRBD1. The CDR3 is 15 residues long. Germline CDR1 is MNHEY and CDR2 is SMNVEV (reference sequence). V dropped 4 bases and J dropped 1; count of bases not matched to a gene: 3.

The chain is built from TRBV29-1 and TRBJ2-2; D is undetermined. This CDR3 comprises 14 residues. The germline V gene has CDR1 SQVTM and CDR2 ANQGSEA. The germline V and J ends were trimmed by 4 bases and 3 bases, with 12 bases remaining between them. This CDR3 reads CSVGFGQDTGELFF. In nucleotides, the CDR3 is TGCAGCGTTGGATTCGGCCAAGACACCGGGGAGCTGTTTTTT.

The V call is TRBV18, the J call TRBJ1-1; tentative D call: TRBD1 (6 bases). Trimming took off 1 base at V and 0 bases at J, with 12 bases between the two ends. Germline V gene data show CDR1 as KGHSH and CDR2 as LQKENI. The length of the CDR3 is 16 residues. The CDR3 bases are TGTGCCAGCTCACCACTGGGGGCGGGGATGAACACTGAAGCTTTCTTT. Translating gives CASSPLGAGMNTEAFF.

As DNA, the CDR3 is TGTGCCAGCAGCGAGAGGGACGGACCCTATGGCTACACCTTC. Translated: CASSERDGPYGYTF. The chain has TRBV3-1 and TRBJ1-2, with a weak D call TRBD1 (5 bases). The length of the CDR3 is 14 residues. Germline V gene data show CDR1 as LGHDT and CDR2 as YNNKEL (reference sequence). V gave up 5 bases and J gave up 4 bases, with 14 bases separating them.

Written as DNA, the CDR3 is TGTGCCAGCAGTCCCCTGGACGGAAGAGAAGCTTTCTTT. Protein: CASSPLDGREAFF. The V and J genes are TRBV12-3 or TRBV12-4 and TRBJ1-1, with D unclear. V lost 5 bases and J lost 8, with 15 bases in between. This CDR3 comprises 13 residues.

On this clonotype itself: An end of the junction does not agree with germline; a read error may underlie this. J is TRBJ1-6 and V is TRBV5-1; 8 positions match TRBD1. The length of the CDR3 is 16 residues. Looked up from germline, CDR1 is SGHRS and CDR2 is YFSETQ. CDR3 region: CASSLGTGRNNSPLHF. CDR3 coding DNA: TGCGCCAGCAGCTTGGGGACAGGGAGGAATAATTCCCCCCTCCACTTT.